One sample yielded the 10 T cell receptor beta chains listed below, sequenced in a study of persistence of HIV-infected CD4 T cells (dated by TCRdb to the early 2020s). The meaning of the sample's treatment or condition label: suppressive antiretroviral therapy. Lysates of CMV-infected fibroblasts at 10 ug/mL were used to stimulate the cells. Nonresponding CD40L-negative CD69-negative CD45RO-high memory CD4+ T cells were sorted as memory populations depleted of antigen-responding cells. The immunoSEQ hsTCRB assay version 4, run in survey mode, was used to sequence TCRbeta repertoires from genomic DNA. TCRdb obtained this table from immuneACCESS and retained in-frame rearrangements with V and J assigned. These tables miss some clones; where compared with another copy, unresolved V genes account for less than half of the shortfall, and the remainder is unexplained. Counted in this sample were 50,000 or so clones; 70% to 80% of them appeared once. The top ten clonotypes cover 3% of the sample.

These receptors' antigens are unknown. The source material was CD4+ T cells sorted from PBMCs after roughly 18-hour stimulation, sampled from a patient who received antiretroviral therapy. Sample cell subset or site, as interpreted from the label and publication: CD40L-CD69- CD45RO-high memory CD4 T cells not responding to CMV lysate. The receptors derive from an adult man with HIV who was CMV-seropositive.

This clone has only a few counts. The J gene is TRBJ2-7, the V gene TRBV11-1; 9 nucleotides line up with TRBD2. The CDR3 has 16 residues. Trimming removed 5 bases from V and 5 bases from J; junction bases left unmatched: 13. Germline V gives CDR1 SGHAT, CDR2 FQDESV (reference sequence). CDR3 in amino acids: CASSPRRGGRFNEQYF. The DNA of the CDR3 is TGTGCCAGCAGCCCGCGGCGGGGGGGCAGATTTAACGAGCAGTACTTC.

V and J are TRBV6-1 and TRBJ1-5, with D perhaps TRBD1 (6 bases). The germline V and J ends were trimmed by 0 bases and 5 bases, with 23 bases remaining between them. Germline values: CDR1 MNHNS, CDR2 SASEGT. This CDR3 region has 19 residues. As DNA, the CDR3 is TGTGCCAGCAGTGAAGCCCAGACATTATTGCCGGGGGCTGATCAGCCCCAGCATTTT. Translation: CASSEAQTLLPGADQPQHF.

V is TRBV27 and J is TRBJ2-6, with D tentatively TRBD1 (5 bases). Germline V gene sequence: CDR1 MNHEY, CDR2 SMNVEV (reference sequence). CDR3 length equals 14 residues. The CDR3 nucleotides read TGTGCATGTAAGGGGTCCTCTGGGGCCAACGTCCTGACTTTC. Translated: CACKGSSGANVLTF. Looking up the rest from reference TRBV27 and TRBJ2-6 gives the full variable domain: EAQVTQNPRYLITVTGKKLTVTCSQNMNHEYMSWYRQDPGLGLRQIYYSMNVEVTDKGDVPEGYKVSRKEKRNFPLILESPSPNQTSLYFCACKGSSGANVLTFGAGSRLTVL.

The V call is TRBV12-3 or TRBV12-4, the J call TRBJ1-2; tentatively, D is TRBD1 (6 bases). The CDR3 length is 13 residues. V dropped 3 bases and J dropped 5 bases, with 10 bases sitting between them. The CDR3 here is CASSFDRFYGYTF. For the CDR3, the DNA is TGTGCCAGCAGTTTTGACAGGTTTTATGGCTACACCTTC.

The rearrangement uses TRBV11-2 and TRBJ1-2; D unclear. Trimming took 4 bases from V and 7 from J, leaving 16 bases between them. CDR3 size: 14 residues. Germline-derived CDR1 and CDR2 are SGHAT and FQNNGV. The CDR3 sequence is CASSSDGLGGGYTF. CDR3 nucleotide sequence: TGTGCCAGCAGCTCTGACGGCCTTGGCGGTGGCTACACCTTC.

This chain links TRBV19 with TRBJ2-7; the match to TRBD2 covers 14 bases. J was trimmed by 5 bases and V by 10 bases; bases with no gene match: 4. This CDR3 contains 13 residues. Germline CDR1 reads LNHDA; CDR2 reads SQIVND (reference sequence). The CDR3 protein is CATRTSGGNEQYF. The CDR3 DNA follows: TGTGCCACCAGGACTAGCGGGGGGAACGAGCAGTACTTC.

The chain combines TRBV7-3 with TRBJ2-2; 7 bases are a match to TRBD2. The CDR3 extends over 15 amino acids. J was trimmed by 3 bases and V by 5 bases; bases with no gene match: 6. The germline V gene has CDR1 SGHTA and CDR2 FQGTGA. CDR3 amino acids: CASSPGTTDTGELFF. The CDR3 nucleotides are TGTGCCAGCAGCCCTGGGACTACGGACACCGGGGAGCTGTTTTTT.

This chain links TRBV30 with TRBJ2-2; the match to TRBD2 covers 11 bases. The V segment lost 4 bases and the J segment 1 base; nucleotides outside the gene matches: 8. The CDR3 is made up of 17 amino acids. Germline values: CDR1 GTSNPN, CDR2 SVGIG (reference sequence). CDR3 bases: TGTGCCTGGACTCTGGGACTAGCGGCGCGGAACACCGGGGAGCTGTTTTTT. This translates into CAWTLGLAARNTGELFF.

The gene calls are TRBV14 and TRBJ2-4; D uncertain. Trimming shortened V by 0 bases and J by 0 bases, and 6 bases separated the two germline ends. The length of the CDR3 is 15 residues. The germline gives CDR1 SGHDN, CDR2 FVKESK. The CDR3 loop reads CASSQDAVAKNIQYF. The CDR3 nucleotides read TGTGCCAGCAGCCAAGATGCGGTAGCCAAAAACATTCAGTACTTC.

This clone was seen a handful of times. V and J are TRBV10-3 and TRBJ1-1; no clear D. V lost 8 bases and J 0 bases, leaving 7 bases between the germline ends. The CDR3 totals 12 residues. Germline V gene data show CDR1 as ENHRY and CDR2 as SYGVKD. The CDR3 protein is CAIGAMNTEAFF. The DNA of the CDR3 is TGTGCCATCGGAGCGATGAACACTGAAGCTTTCTTT.